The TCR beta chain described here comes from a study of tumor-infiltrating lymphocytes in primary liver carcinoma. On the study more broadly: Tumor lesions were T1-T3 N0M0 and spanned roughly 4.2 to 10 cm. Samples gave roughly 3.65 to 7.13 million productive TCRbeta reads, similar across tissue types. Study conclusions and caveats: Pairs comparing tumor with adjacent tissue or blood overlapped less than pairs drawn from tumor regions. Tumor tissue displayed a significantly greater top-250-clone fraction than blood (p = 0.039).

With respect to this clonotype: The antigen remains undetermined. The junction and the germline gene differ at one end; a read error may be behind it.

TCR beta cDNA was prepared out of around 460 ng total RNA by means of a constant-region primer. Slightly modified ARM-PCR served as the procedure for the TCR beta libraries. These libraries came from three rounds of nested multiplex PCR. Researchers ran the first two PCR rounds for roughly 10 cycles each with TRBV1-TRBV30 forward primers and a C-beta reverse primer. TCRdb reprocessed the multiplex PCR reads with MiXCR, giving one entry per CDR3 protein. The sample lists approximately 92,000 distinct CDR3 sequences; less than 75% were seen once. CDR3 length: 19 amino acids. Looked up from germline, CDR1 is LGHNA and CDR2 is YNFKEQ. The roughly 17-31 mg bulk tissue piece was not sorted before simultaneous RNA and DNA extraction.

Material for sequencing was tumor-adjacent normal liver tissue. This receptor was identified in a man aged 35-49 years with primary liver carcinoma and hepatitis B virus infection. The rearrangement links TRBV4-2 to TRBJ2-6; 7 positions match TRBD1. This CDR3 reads CTSSHVAGGHTSGANVLTF. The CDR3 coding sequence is TGTACCAGCAGCCATGTTGCAGGGGGTCACACCTCTGGGGCCAACGTCCTGACTTTC.